These 5 T cell receptor beta chains originate from one sample sequenced in a study of cytomegalovirus exposure and HLA in healthy donors. PCR was performed using 60 Vbeta and 13 Jbeta primers. Generated by immunoSEQ multiplex PCR, the TCRdb table keeps only in-frame clones and is missing some. In the table there are about 80,000 clones, about 80% of which are singletons. The sample taken for sequencing was PBMCs. The receptors were sampled from a man in his fifties in good health and CMV-seronegative.

The V gene is TRBV6-1, the J gene TRBJ1-6; possibly TRBD1 for D (5 bases). The CDR3 is 14 amino acids. The V end lost 6 bases, the J end lost 10 bases, and 16 bases lay between the germline ends. Germline CDR1 reads MNHNS; CDR2 reads SASEGT. The CDR3: CASRLADTGSPLHF. CDR3 nucleotides: TGTGCCAGCAGACTCGCGGACACGGGCTCACCCCTCCACTTT.

The sample holds one count of this clone. The chain uses TRBV6-5 and TRBJ1-1; 9 bases are shared with TRBD1. J gave up 1 base and V 6 bases, and 6 bases lay outside the gene matches. Per germline, CDR1 MNHEY and CDR2 SVGAGI. CDR3 length equals 15 residues. The CDR3 spells CASRDRGKPNTEAFF. The DNA for the CDR3 is TGTGCCAGCAGGGACAGGGGAAAACCGAACACTGAAGCTTTCTTT.

The CDR3, as DNA: TGCGCCAGCAGTTCGGCGGCTACGGTCTACGAGCAGTACTTC. Its protein is CASSSAATVYEQYF. The chain links TRBV5-1 to TRBJ2-5; D gene ambiguous. The better agreement between TRBJ2-7 and the DNA end casts doubt on the J call. Looked up from germline, CDR1 is SGHRS and CDR2 is YFSETQ. The CDR3 consists of 14 residues.

This clone was seen once. V is TRBV7-9 and J is TRBJ2-1; D remains ambiguous. The V gene lost 2 bases and the J gene lost 5 bases, with 7 bases spanning the gap. The CDR3 extends over 13 amino acids. CDR1 and CDR2 from the germline V gene are SEHNR and FQNEAQ (reference sequence). CDR3 sequence reads: CASSLTPHNEQFF. Here the CDR3 DNA reads TGTGCCAGCAGCTTAACACCCCACAATGAGCAGTTCTTC.

This clone appeared once. The rearrangement links TRBV2 to TRBJ2-4, with D tentatively TRBD2 (6 bases). Germline-derived CDR1 and CDR2 are SNHLY and FYNNEI. Trimming removed 3 bases at V and 0 bases at J, with 12 bases between. The CDR3 runs to 16 residues. The DNA of the CDR3 is TGTGCCAGCAGTGAGGGGACTCTCATAGCCAAAAACATTCAGTACTTC. Protein: CASSEGTLIAKNIQYF.